This record looks at one T cell receptor (beta chain) sequence and its context. In the original analysis: Amplification with reference gene primers provided the estimates of nucleated cell counts. Clones were read by immunoSEQ multiplex PCR, and TCRdb kept only the in-frame ones, dropping some. The V and J calls and clone size come from that table; D and trimming were worked out from the DNA. The data show approximately 200,000 clones, approximately 80% seen once. The sample comes from a study of blood T cell repertoires in COVID-19. Study-wide context: Samples taken during acute and convalescent COVID-19 were collected in the United States, Italy and Spain.

Germline-derived CDR1 and CDR2 are KGHSH and LQKENI. Deletions cut 2 bases from V and 1 base from J, with 10 bases between. The CDR3 is 15 residues long. The sequenced material came from PBMCs or T cells enriched from blood (not recorded which). The sequence came from a middle-aged man who had recovered from COVID-19. The chain uses TRBV18 and TRBJ2-3, with a possible D match to TRBD1 (5 bases). CDR3 region: CASSPYARGTDTQYF. The CDR3 DNA is TGTGCCAGCTCACCATACGCCAGGGGCACAGATACGCAGTATTTT.